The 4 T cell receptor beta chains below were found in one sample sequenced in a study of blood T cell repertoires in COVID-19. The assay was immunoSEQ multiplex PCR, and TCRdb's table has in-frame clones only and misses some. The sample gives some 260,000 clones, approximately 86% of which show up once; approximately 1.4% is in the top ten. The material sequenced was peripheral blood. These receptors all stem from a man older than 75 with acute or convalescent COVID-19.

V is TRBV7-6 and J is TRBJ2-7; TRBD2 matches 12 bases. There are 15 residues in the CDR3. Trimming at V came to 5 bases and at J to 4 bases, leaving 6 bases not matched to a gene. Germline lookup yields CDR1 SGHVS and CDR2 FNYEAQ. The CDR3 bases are TGTGCCAGCAGCCATAGGACTAGCGGGGCGTACGAGCAGTACTTC. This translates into CASSHRTSGAYEQYF.

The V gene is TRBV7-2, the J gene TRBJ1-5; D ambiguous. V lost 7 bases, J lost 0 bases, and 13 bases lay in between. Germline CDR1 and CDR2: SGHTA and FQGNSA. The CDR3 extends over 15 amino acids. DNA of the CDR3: TGTGCCAGCACCTCAGGATCGTCTAGCAATCAGCCCCAGCATTTT. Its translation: CASTSGSSSNQPQHF. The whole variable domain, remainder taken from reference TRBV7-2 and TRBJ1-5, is GAGVSQSPSNKVTEKGKDVELRCDPISGHTALYWYRQSLGQGLEFLIYFQGNSAPDKSGLPSDRFSAERTGGSVSTLTIQRTQQEDSAVYLCASTSGSSSNQPQHFGDGTRLSIL.

The DNA for the CDR3 is TGTGCCACCAGCACAAGGACAGGCGATAGCAATCAGCCCCAGCATTTT. Encoded protein: CATSTRTGDSNQPQHF. The chain joins TRBV15 to TRBJ1-5, with 7 bases that match TRBD1. The CDR3 has 16 amino acids. V lost 4 bases and J lost 0; bases outside the gene matches: 6. Germline CDR1 and CDR2: LNHNV and YYDKDF (reference sequence).

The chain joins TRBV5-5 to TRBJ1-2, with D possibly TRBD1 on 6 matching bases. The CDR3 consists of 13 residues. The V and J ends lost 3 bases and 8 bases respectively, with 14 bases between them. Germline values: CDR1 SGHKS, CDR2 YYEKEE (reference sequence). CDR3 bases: TGTGCCAGCAGCTCCTGGACAGACTGGGGCTACACCTTC. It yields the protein CASSSWTDWGYTF. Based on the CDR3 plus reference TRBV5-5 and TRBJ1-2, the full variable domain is DAGVTQSPTHLIKTRGQQVTLRCSPISGHKSVSWYQQVLGQGPQFIFQYYEKEERGRGNFPDRFSARQFPNYSSELNVNALLLGDSALYLCASSSWTDWGYTFGSGTRLTVV.